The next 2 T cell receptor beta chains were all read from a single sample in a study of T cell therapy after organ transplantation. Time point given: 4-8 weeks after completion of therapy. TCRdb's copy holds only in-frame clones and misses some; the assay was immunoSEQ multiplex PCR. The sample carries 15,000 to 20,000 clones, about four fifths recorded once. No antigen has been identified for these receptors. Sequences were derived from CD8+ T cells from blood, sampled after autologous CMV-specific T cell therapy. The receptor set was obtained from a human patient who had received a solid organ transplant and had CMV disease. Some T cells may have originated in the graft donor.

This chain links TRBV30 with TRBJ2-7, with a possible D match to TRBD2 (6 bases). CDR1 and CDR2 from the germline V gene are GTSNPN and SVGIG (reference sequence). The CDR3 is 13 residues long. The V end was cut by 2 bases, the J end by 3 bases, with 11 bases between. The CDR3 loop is CAWSPGGSYEQYF. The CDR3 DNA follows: TGTGCCTGGAGTCCCGGAGGGAGCTACGAGCAGTACTTC.

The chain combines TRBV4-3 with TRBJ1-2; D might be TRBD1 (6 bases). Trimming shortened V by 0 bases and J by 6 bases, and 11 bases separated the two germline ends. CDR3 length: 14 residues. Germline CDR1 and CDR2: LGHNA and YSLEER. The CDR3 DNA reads TGCGCCAGCAGCCAAGATCCAGGGGTCCATGGCTACACCTTC. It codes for CASSQDPGVHGYTF.